This entry describes one TCR beta chain. This specimen belongs to a study of blood T cell repertoires in COVID-19. J lost 2 bases, V lost 5 bases, and 9 bases had no gene match. The CDR3 has 16 amino acids. Germline V gives CDR1 LNHDA, CDR2 SQIVND (reference sequence). Produced via immunoSEQ multiplex PCR; TCRdb's table is partial and in-frame only. The sample yields about 120,000 clones, just under 90% seen once. Sequencing used peripheral blood. The sequence was collected from a woman aged 50 to 65 with acute or convalescent COVID-19. The J gene is TRBJ1-3, the V gene TRBV19; 7 nucleotides line up with TRBD1. CDR3 nucleotide sequence: TGTGCCAGTAGTCAAGGACAGGCGACCACTGGAAACACCATATATTTT. Protein sequence: CASSQGQATTGNTIYF.